A single sample is the source of the 23 T cell receptor beta chains below, sequenced in a study of blood T cell repertoires in COVID-19. This table comes from immunoSEQ multiplex PCR, and its TCRdb copy is limited to in-frame clones, with some not included. The sample yields some 180,000 clones, 80% to 90% seen once. Input material: peripheral blood. Every receptor here comes from a middle-aged woman with COVID-19, enrolled during active disease.

This chain connects TRBV19 to TRBJ2-1, with 8 bases identical to TRBD1. This CDR3 comprises 16 residues. V shed 4 bases, J shed 0 bases, and the junction held 5 bases outside the gene matches. CDR1 and CDR2 from the germline V gene are LNHDA and SQIVND (reference sequence). CDR3 nucleotide sequence: TGTGCCAGTAGTACACGGACAGGGAGCTCCTACAATGAGCAGTTCTTC. Its protein product is CASSTRTGSSYNEQFF.

The rearrangement links TRBV29-1 to TRBJ2-3; 9 nucleotides align to TRBD1. Germline V gene data show CDR1 as SQVTM and CDR2 as ANQGSEA. V was pared by 2 bases and J by 6 bases, with 9 bases of the junction left unmatched. The CDR3 is made up of 15 amino acids. This chain's CDR3 is CSVETSQGASDTQYF. The CDR3 nucleotides read TGCAGCGTTGAAACCTCACAGGGGGCAAGCGATACGCAGTATTTT.

The gene calls are TRBV27 and TRBJ1-4, with 7 bases matching TRBD1. J lost 4 bases, V lost 6 bases, and 5 bases had no gene match. Germline V CDR1 and CDR2: MNHEY, SMNVEV (reference sequence). The CDR3 has 14 residues. The CDR3 DNA reads TGTGCCAGCAGGAAGCCAGGGGGTAATGAAAAACTGTTTTTT. The encoded protein is CASRKPGGNEKLFF.

The chain combines TRBV27 with TRBJ1-4; D gene uncertain. The CDR3 is made up of 15 amino acids. Germline V CDR1 and CDR2: MNHEY, SMNVEV (reference sequence). Trimming stripped 6 bases from V and 8 bases from J, with 19 bases between. The CDR3 protein is CASSSYGRLGEKLFF. The CDR3 DNA reads TGTGCCAGCAGCTCTTATGGGAGGCTGGGGGAAAAACTGTTTTTT.

The genes are TRBV28 and TRBJ2-1; TRBD1 agrees at 9 bases. CDR3 length: 15 amino acids. Germline V gene data show CDR1 as MDHEN and CDR2 as SYDVKM. V was clipped by 5 bases and J by 2 bases; unmatched bases: 4. The CDR3 loop is CASSLHRGPYNEQFF. In nucleotides, the CDR3 is TGTGCCAGCAGTCTCCACAGGGGGCCCTACAATGAGCAGTTCTTC.

The J gene is TRBJ2-1, the V gene TRBV24-1; D is uncertain. Trimming pared 3 bases from V and 4 bases from J, leaving 6 bases between. Germline CDR1 reads KGHDR; CDR2 reads SFDVKD. This CDR3 contains 13 residues. The CDR3 protein is CATSDTEYNEQFF. The CDR3 DNA reads as TGTGCCACCAGTGATACAGAATACAATGAGCAGTTCTTC.

The chain combines TRBV9 with TRBJ2-1; the match to TRBD2 covers 11 bases. The V and J ends lost 2 bases and 4 bases, in that order; junction bases with no gene match: 5. CDR1 is SGDLS and CDR2 is YYNGEE in the germline V gene. The CDR3 has 16 residues. The CDR3, as DNA: TGTGCCAGCAGCGTTCTAGCGGGGGGAGGATACAATGAGCAGTTCTTC. This gives the protein CASSVLAGGGYNEQFF.

The CDR3 nucleotides read TGTGCCAGCAGCTTATCCCACGGTCAGCCCCAGCATTTT. Translated, it gives CASSLSHGQPQHF. The chain couples TRBV7-2 to TRBJ1-5, with D hard to call. V was pared by 2 bases and J by 6 bases, with 8 bases between. Germline values: CDR1 SGHTA, CDR2 FQGNSA. This CDR3 has 13 residues.

Only one count was recorded for this clone. The chain joins TRBV24-1 to TRBJ2-5, with 10 bases fitting TRBD1. Germline CDR1 KGHDR, CDR2 SFDVKD. Unmatched junction bases numbered 10, after V lost 3 bases and J lost 4 bases. CDR3 length: 17 residues. CDR3 sequence reads: CATSDARQGAFGETQYF. CDR3 coding DNA: TGTGCCACCAGTGATGCCCGACAGGGGGCGTTTGGAGAGACCCAGTACTTC.

This chain uses TRBV6-5 with TRBJ1-5; the D gene is possibly TRBD1 (5 bases). The CDR3 length is 14 residues. Trimming pared 10 bases from V and 2 bases from J, leaving 15 bases between. Germline V gene data show CDR1 as MNHEY and CDR2 as SVGAGI. This CDR3 is CATVLTGGNQPQHF. The CDR3 bases are TGTGCCACCGTCCTAACAGGAGGCAATCAGCCCCAGCATTTT.

This clone has only a few counts. The chain employs TRBV12-3 or TRBV12-4 and TRBJ1-2, with D unclear. CDR3 size: 13 residues. V lost 1 base and J lost 5, with 8 bases in between. The CDR3 bases are TGTGCCAGCAGTTTAGGGCCCCGATATGGCTACACCTTC. Residues: CASSLGPRYGYTF.

V gene TRBV7-8 combines with J gene TRBJ2-3; 8 bases fit TRBD1. There are 15 residues in the CDR3. The J segment lost 6 bases and the V segment lost 2 bases, leaving 7 bases of the junction unmatched. Germline CDR1 SGHVS, CDR2 FQNEAQ. In DNA form, the CDR3 reads TGTGCCAGCAGCTTACGAGACAGGGGATTGGATACGCAGTATTTT. It yields the protein CASSLRDRGLDTQYF.

J is TRBJ1-5 and V is TRBV28; 9 bases agree with TRBD1. V shed 5 bases and J 2 bases; nucleotides not matched to a gene: 4. The CDR3 has 15 residues. Germline V CDR1 and CDR2: MDHEN, SYDVKM. The CDR3 coding sequence is TGTGCCAGCAGTCGAGGGGACAGGGGCAATCAGCCCCAGCATTTT. Encoded protein: CASSRGDRGNQPQHF.

This chain links TRBV7-8 with TRBJ2-1, with D perhaps TRBD2 (6 bases). Trimming stripped 1 base from V and 5 bases from J, with 15 bases between. Germline V gene lookup returns CDR1 SGHVS and CDR2 FQNEAQ. The CDR3 totals 16 residues. In DNA, the CDR3 is TGTGCCAGCAGCTTAGAGCGGCGGGGTAAGGACAATGAGCAGTTCTTC. Encoded protein: CASSLERRGKDNEQFF.

The chain carries TRBV15 and TRBJ2-5; D not resolved. Germline loops: CDR1 LNHNV, CDR2 YYDKDF (reference sequence). V lost 2 bases and J 5 bases, leaving 6 bases between the germline ends. The CDR3 totals 12 residues. This CDR3 reads CATSRSLETQYF. In DNA, the CDR3 is TGTGCCACCAGCAGATCCCTGGAGACCCAGTACTTC.

V is TRBV19 and J is TRBJ2-1, with TRBD2 identical over 11 bases. This CDR3 has 14 amino acids. Per germline, CDR1 LNHDA and CDR2 SQIVND (reference sequence). The ends lost 8 bases at V and 4 bases at J; junction bases unmatched: 4. The CDR3 bases are TGTGCCAGTGGACTAGCGGGTAGATACAATGAGCAGTTCTTC. It is translated as CASGLAGRYNEQFF.

The CDR3 DNA follows: TGCGCCAGCAGCGGGGGGGTTACGAACACCGGGGAGCTGTTTTTT. This sequence encodes CASSGGVTNTGELFF. The V and J genes are TRBV4-1 and TRBJ2-2, with TRBD2 matching 7 bases. The V and J ends lost 5 bases and 0 bases, in that order; junction bases with no gene match: 3. The CDR3 runs 15 residues. Germline loops: CDR1 MGHRA, CDR2 YSYEKL.

The rearrangement links TRBV30 to TRBJ2-7, with 8 bases lining up with TRBD1. Trimming cost V 5 bases and J 2 bases; bases outside gene matches: 8. The CDR3 consists of 14 residues. Per germline, CDR1 GTSNPN and CDR2 SVGIG (reference sequence). CDR3 coding DNA: TGTGCCTGGGGTCCGGACAGGGTAACCTACGAGCAGTACTTC. This codes for CAWGPDRVTYEQYF.

This clone occurred a few times. The rearrangement uses TRBV19 and TRBJ1-3; D uncertain. V was clipped by 1 base and J by 0 bases, with 7 bases between them. CDR1 and CDR2 (germline): LNHDA, SQIVND (reference sequence). This CDR3 region has 15 residues. The CDR3 sequence: CASSIVRSSGNTIYF. The CDR3 nucleotides read TGTGCCAGTAGTATAGTTAGATCCTCTGGAAACACCATATATTTT.

The genes are TRBV6-1 and TRBJ1-2; no reliable D call. From germline, CDR1 is MNHNS and CDR2 SASEGT. CDR3 length: 17 residues. Trimming pared 4 bases from V and 0 bases from J, leaving 18 bases between. CDR3 DNA: TGTGCCAGCAGTGGTTTCGGCAGCGTCGGGTCTAACTATGGCTACACCTTC. It specifies CASSGFGSVGSNYGYTF.

The chain employs TRBV19 and TRBJ1-2; D not certain. The V gene lost 6 bases and the J gene lost 4 bases, with 15 bases spanning the gap. There are 14 residues in the CDR3. Germline assignment: CDR1 LNHDA and CDR2 SQIVND (reference sequence). For the CDR3, the DNA is TGTGCCAGTAGCCGGCGGGGTAACGGCTATGGCTACACCTTC. It is translated as CASSRRGNGYGYTF.

This CDR3 reads CASKPGMETQYF. In DNA form, the CDR3 reads TGTGCCAGCAAACCAGGAATGGAGACCCAGTACTTC. V gene TRBV2 combines with J gene TRBJ2-5; D unresolved. Trimming stripped 7 bases from V and 5 bases from J, with 11 bases between. Looked up from germline, CDR1 is SNHLY and CDR2 is FYNNEI. The CDR3 loop spans 12 amino acids.

The gene calls are TRBV6-4 and TRBJ2-1; TRBD1 matches at 12 bases. Germline assignment: CDR1 MRHNA and CDR2 SNTAGT. CDR3 length equals 14 residues. The ends lost 3 bases at V and 8 bases at J; junction bases unmatched: 2. CDR3 sequence (DNA): TGTGCCAGCAGTGAGGGACAGGGGGCTTATGAGCAGTTCTTC. It translates to CASSEGQGAYEQFF.